These 11 T cell receptor beta chains came from one sample sequenced in a study of blood T cell repertoires in COVID-19. Only in-frame clones appear in the TCRdb table, and some are missing; sequencing was by immunoSEQ multiplex PCR. The repertoire holds about 380,000 clones, almost 90% seen once, with about 6.5% in the top ten. The sequencing input was peripheral blood. The receptors stem from a young man with active or convalescent COVID-19.

CDR3 coding DNA: TGTGCCAGCAGCTTAGCGTTGAGGGGCACAGATACGCAGTATTTT. This encodes CASSLALRGTDTQYF. V usage is TRBV7-6 and J usage is TRBJ2-3; maybe TRBD2 (5 bases). The length of the CDR3 is 15 residues. The germline CDR1 and CDR2 sequences are SGHVS and FNYEAQ. Trimming removed 0 bases from V and 1 base from J, with 8 bases in between.

This chain links TRBV9 with TRBJ1-3; D is unresolved. Germline CDR1 SGDLS, CDR2 YYNGEE. V was pared by 0 bases and J by 0 bases, with 7 bases between. The CDR3 contains 15 residues. The CDR3 DNA reads TGTGCCAGCAGCGTAGGACTGGACTCTGGAAACACCATATATTTT. Its protein is CASSVGLDSGNTIYF.

The V gene is TRBV27, the J gene TRBJ1-6; D uncertain. The CDR3 covers 14 residues. Germline CDR1 and CDR2: MNHEY and SMNVEV (reference sequence). Trimming removed 6 bases at V and 7 bases at J, with 13 bases between. CDR3 bases: TGTGCCAGCAGCTCCGCGGGGTGGAATTCACCCCTCCACTTT. This sequence encodes CASSSAGWNSPLHF.

This chain links TRBV3-1 (or the pseudogene TRBV3-2) with TRBJ2-3; D gene unclear. The germline gives CDR1 LGHDT, CDR2 YNNKEL (reference sequence). The CDR3 is 18 amino acids. V lost 1 base and J 3 bases, leaving 20 bases between the germline ends. CDR3 amino acids: CASSQVLGQLLRTDTQYF. In nucleotides, the CDR3 is TGTGCCAGCAGCCAAGTTCTCGGCCAACTATTACGTACAGATACGCAGTATTTT.

The CDR3 loop reads CASRSGPDGGEEKLFF. Written as DNA, the CDR3 is TGCGCCAGCAGAAGTGGTCCTGATGGAGGGGAGGAAAAACTGTTTTTT. The chain recombines TRBV5-1 with TRBJ1-4; D possibly corresponds to TRBD1 (5 bases). The CDR3 length is 16 residues. V was shortened by 5 bases and J by 8 bases, with 22 bases between the two germline ends. Germline-derived CDR1 and CDR2 are SGHRS and YFSETQ. Supplemented by reference TRBV5-1 and TRBJ1-4, the full variable domain reads KAGVTQTPRYLIKTRGQQVTLSCSPISGHRSVSWYQQTPGQGLQFLFEYFSETQRNKGNFPGRFSGRQFSNSRSEMNVSTLELGDSALYLCASRSGPDGGEEKLFFGSGTQLSVL.

This clone was seen only a few times. The V and J genes are TRBV7-2 and TRBJ2-7; D is unresolved. CDR1 is SGHTA and CDR2 is FQGNSA in the germline V gene. V gave up 5 bases and J gave up 6 bases, with 11 bases separating them. The CDR3 is made up of 12 amino acids. The CDR3 coding sequence is TGTGCCAGCAGCCTCGTGGCGGTCGAGCAGTACTTC. It encodes CASSLVAVEQYF.

The J gene is TRBJ1-1, the V gene TRBV4-3; 11 bases are shared with TRBD1. The length of the CDR3 is 15 residues. Germline V gene lookup returns CDR1 LGHNA and CDR2 YSLEER. V dropped 3 bases and J dropped 6; count of bases not matched to a gene: 6. The DNA of the CDR3 is TGCGCCAGCAGCCATCGGACAGGGGGCGTATCTGAAGCTTTCTTT. This codes for CASSHRTGGVSEAFF.

V gene TRBV6-5 combines with J gene TRBJ2-7; tentative D call: TRBD2 (6 bases). The CDR3 length is 13 residues. Germline V gene lookup returns CDR1 MNHEY and CDR2 SVGAGI. Trimming stripped 6 bases from V and 1 base from J, with 10 bases between. CDR3 loop: CASRTGVSYEQYF. CDR3 sequence (DNA): TGTGCCAGCAGGACGGGGGTTTCCTACGAGCAGTACTTC.

This chain uses TRBV14 with TRBJ2-1; TRBD2 aligns across 13 bases. The CDR3 is 16 amino acids. The V segment lost 2 bases and the J segment 10 bases; nucleotides outside the gene matches: 8. Germline assignment: CDR1 SGHDN and CDR2 FVKESK. CDR3 sequence (DNA): TGTGCCAGCAGCCAAAAAAGTGGACTAGCGGGAGACGAGCAGTTCTTC. It encodes CASSQKSGLAGDEQFF.

The chain couples TRBV24-1 to TRBJ2-1; TRBD2 aligns across 8 bases. Germline CDR1 is KGHDR and CDR2 is SFDVKD. The CDR3 runs 16 residues. V shed 7 bases, J shed 2 bases, and the junction held 9 bases outside the gene matches. The CDR3 loop is CATSTQSGRAYNEQFF. CDR3 bases: TGTGCCACCAGCACCCAAAGCGGGAGAGCCTACAATGAGCAGTTCTTC.

The V call is TRBV7-2, the J call TRBJ2-7, with 10 bases matching TRBD1. V lost 4 bases to trimming and J lost 3 bases; unmatched junction nucleotides: 12. Germline CDR1 reads SGHTA; CDR2 reads FQGNSA. The CDR3 runs 17 residues. CDR3 nucleotide sequence: TGTGCCAGCAGCTCCCGGACAGGGGGATATGTCAACTACGAGCAGTACTTC. Translating it yields CASSSRTGGYVNYEQYF.